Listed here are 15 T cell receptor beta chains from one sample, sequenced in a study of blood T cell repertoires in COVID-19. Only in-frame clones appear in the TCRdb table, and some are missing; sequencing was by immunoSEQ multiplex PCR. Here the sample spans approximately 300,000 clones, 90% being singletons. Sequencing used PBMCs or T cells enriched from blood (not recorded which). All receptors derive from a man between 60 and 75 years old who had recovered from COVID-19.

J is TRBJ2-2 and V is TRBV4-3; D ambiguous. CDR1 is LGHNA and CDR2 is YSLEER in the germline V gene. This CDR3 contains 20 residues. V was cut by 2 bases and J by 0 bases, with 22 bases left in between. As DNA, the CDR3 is TGCGCCAGCAGCCAATTATCCGACCGCATATTCAGGACGAACACCGGGGAGCTGTTTTTT. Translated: CASSQLSDRIFRTNTGELFF.

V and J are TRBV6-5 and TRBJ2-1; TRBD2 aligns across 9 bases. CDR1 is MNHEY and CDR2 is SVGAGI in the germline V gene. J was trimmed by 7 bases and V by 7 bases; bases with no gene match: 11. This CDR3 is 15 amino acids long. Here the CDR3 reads CASTKGASGINEQFF. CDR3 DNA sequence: TGTGCCAGCACCAAGGGGGCTAGCGGGATAAATGAGCAGTTCTTC.

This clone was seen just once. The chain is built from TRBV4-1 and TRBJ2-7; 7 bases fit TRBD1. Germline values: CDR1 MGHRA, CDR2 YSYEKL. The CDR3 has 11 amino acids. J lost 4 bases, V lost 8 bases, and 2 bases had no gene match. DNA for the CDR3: TGCGCCAGCGCACAGGGGTACGAGCAGTACTTC. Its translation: CASAQGYEQYF.

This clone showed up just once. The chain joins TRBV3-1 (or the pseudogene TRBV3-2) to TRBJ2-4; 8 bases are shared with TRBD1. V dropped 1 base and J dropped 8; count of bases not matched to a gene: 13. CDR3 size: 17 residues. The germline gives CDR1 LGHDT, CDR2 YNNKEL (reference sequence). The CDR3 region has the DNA TGTGCCAGCAGCCAAGGCATTGGGCAGGGGGCAAGGGACATTCAGTACTTC. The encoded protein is CASSQGIGQGARDIQYF.

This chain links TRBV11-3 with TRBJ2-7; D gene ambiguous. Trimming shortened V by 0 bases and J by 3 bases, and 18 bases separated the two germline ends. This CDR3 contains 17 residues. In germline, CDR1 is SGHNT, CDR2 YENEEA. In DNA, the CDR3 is TGTGCCAGCAGCTTAGATCTCGGTCTCTCAAACTACTACGAGCAGTACTTC. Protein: CASSLDLGLSNYYEQYF.

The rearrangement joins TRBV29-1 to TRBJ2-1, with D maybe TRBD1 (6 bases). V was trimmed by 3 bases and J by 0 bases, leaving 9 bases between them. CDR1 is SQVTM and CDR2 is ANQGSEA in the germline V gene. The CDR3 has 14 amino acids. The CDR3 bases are TGCAGCGTTGAGGGACACAACTCCTACAATGAGCAGTTCTTC. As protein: CSVEGHNSYNEQFF.

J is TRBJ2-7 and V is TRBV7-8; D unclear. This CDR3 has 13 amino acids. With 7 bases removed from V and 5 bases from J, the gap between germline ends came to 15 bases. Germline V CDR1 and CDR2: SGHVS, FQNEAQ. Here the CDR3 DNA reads TGTGCCAGCACCCTACGAATAGTAGACGAGCAGTACTTC. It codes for CASTLRIVDEQYF.

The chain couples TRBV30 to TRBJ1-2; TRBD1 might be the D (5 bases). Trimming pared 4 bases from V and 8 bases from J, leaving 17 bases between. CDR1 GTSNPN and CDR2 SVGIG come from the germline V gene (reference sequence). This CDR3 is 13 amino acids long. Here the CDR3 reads CAWNTSGGKGYTF. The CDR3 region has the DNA TGTGCCTGGAATACATCCGGGGGAAAGGGCTACACCTTC.

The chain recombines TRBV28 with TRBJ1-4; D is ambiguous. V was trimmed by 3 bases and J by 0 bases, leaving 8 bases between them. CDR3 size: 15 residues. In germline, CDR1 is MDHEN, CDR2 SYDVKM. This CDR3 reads CASSFLGSTNEKLFF. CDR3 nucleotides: TGTGCCAGCAGTTTCTTGGGCTCAACTAATGAAAAACTGTTTTTT. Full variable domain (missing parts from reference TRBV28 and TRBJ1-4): DVKVTQSSRYLVKRTGEKVFLECVQDMDHENMFWYRQDPGLGLRLIYFSYDVKMKEKGDIPEGYSVSREKKERFSLILESASTNQTSMYLCASSFLGSTNEKLFFGSGTQLSVL.

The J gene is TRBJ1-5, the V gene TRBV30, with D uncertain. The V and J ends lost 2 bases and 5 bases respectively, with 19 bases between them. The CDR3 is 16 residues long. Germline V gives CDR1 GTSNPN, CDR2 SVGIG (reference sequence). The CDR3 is CAWSSRVERIDQPQHF. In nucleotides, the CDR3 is TGTGCCTGGAGTAGTCGGGTTGAACGGATAGATCAGCCCCAGCATTTT.

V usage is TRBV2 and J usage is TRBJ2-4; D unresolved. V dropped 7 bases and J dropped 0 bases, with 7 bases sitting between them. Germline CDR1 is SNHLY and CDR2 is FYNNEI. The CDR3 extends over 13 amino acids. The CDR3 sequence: CASIGEAKNIQYF. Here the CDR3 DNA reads TGTGCCAGCATTGGAGAAGCCAAAAACATTCAGTACTTC.

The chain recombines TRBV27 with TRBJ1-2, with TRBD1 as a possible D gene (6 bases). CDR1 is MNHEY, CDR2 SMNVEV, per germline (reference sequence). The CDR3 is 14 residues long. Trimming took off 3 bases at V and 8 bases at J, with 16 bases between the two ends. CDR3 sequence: CASSFRGGPGGYTF. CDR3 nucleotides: TGTGCCAGCAGTTTCAGGGGTGGGCCGGGGGGCTACACCTTC.

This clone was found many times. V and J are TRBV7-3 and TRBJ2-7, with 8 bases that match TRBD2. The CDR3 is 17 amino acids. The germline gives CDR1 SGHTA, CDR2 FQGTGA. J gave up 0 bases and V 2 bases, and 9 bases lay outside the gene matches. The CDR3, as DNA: TGTGCCAGCAGCTTAGGAGTGTACGGGAGGGCCTCCTACGAGCAGTACTTC. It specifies CASSLGVYGRASYEQYF.

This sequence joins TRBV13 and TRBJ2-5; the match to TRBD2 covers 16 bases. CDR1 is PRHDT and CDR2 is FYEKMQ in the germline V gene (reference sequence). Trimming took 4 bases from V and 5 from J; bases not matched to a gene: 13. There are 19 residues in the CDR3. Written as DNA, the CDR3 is TGTGCCAGCAGCTACGCCGGGACTAGCGGGAGGGAAACCTGGGAGACCCAGTACTTC. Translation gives CASSYAGTSGRETWETQYF.

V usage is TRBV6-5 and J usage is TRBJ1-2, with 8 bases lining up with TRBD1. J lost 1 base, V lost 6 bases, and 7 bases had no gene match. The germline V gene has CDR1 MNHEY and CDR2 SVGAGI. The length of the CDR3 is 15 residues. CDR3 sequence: CASREDRAYNYGYTF. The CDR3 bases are TGTGCCAGCAGGGAGGACAGGGCCTATAACTATGGCTACACCTTC.